These 14 T cell receptor beta chains originate from one sample sequenced in a study of blood T cell repertoires in COVID-19. Only in-frame clones appear in the TCRdb table, and some are missing; sequencing was by immunoSEQ multiplex PCR. The top ten clones hold about 20% of a sample with thousands of clones, roughly nine tenths of them seen once. The sample was peripheral blood. These receptor sequences come from a human donor in a cohort sampled during active COVID-19.

V and J are TRBV4-1 and TRBJ2-3; TRBD1 matches at 9 bases. Germline CDR1 reads MGHRA; CDR2 reads YSYEKL. Trimming took 4 bases from V and 0 from J; bases not matched to a gene: 14. This CDR3 comprises 19 residues. CDR3 amino acids: CASSRPGQGFQKSTDTQYF. CDR3 coding DNA: TGCGCCAGCAGCCGGCCGGGACAGGGATTTCAAAAAAGCACAGATACGCAGTATTTT.

The chain links TRBV7-6 to TRBJ1-4; no clear D gene. Trimming stripped 6 bases from V and 8 bases from J, with 4 bases between. CDR1 is SGHVS and CDR2 is FNYEAQ in the germline V gene. The CDR3 has 10 residues. The CDR3 loop reads CASSEEKLFF. The CDR3 DNA follows: TGTGCCAGCAGTGAGGAAAAACTGTTTTTT. The full variable domain, its missing parts supplied by reference TRBV7-6 and TRBJ1-4, is GAGVSQSPRYKVTKRGQDVALRCDPISGHVSLYWYRQALGQGPEFLTYFNYEAQQDKSGLPNDRFSAERPEGSISTLTIQRTEQRDSAMYRCASSEEKLFFGSGTQLSVL.

The chain links TRBV19 to TRBJ2-7; maybe TRBD1 (5 bases). This CDR3 comprises 15 residues. CDR1 is LNHDA and CDR2 is SQIVND in the germline V gene (reference sequence). With 3 bases removed from V and 0 bases from J, the gap between germline ends came to 12 bases. The CDR3 DNA sequence: TGTGCCAGTAGTATCGAAGGGGCCGGCTCCTACGAGCAGTACTTC. Protein sequence: CASSIEGAGSYEQYF.

The rearrangement uses TRBV19 and TRBJ2-2, with 9 bases identical to TRBD1. The V segment lost 7 bases and the J segment 6 bases; nucleotides outside the gene matches: 12. Germline-derived CDR1 and CDR2 are LNHDA and SQIVND (reference sequence). The CDR3 has 16 residues. CDR3 residues: CASTFSRDRVAGELFF. CDR3 sequence (DNA): TGTGCCAGTACTTTCTCCCGGGACAGGGTCGCCGGGGAGCTGTTTTTT.

The table lists this clone with a few counts. The chain couples TRBV4-2 to TRBJ1-2; TRBD1 is a possible D gene (6 bases). The CDR3 sequence is 16 residues long. Trimming took 0 bases from V and 1 from J, leaving 12 bases between them. CDR1 and CDR2 (germline): LGHNA, YNFKEQ. This CDR3 is CASSQEPGAGNYGYTF. CDR3 DNA: TGTGCCAGCAGCCAAGAACCAGGGGCCGGTAACTATGGCTACACCTTC.

The rearrangement links TRBV19 to TRBJ2-4, with 10 bases aligning to TRBD2. V lost 6 bases, J lost 1 base, and 6 bases stayed unmatched. Looked up from germline, CDR1 is LNHDA and CDR2 is SQIVND (reference sequence). The length of the CDR3 is 16 residues. The CDR3: CASRRTSGSAKNIQYF. DNA of the CDR3: TGTGCCAGTAGGCGGACTAGCGGTAGCGCCAAAAACATTCAGTACTTC. Looking up the rest from reference TRBV19 and TRBJ2-4 gives the full variable domain: DGGITQSPKYLFRKEGQNVTLSCEQNLNHDAMYWYRQDPGQGLRLIYYSQIVNDFQKGDIAEGYSVSREKKESFPLTVTSAQKNPTAFYLCASRRTSGSAKNIQYFGAGTRLSVL.

The chain links TRBV10-1 to TRBJ2-1; D is unresolved. This CDR3 comprises 13 residues. The germline V and J ends were trimmed by 0 bases and 7 bases, with 7 bases remaining between them. Germline CDR1 and CDR2: WNHNN and SYGVQD (reference sequence). The CDR3: CASSESSKNEQFF. The CDR3 nucleotides read TGCGCCAGCAGTGAGTCGAGTAAAAATGAGCAGTTCTTC.

The chain carries TRBV6-2 or TRBV6-3 and TRBJ2-7, with D possibly being TRBD1 (5 bases). The V end was cut by 2 bases, the J end by 13 bases, with 12 bases between. Germline V gene lookup returns CDR1 MNHEY and CDR2 SVGEGT. The CDR3 loop spans 11 amino acids. CDR3 sequence reads: CASSYPDTEYF. The CDR3 nucleotides are TGTGCCAGCAGTTACCCGGACACGGAATACTTC.

The rearrangement uses TRBV29-1 and TRBJ2-1; 7 bases are a match to TRBD2. The CDR3 sequence is 15 residues long. The V and J ends lost 7 bases and 0 bases, in that order; junction bases with no gene match: 9. CDR1 is SQVTM and CDR2 is ANQGSEA in the germline V gene. The CDR3 reads CSAISGQPSYNEQFF. In DNA form, the CDR3 reads TGCAGCGCCATTAGCGGGCAACCCTCCTACAATGAGCAGTTCTTC.

The chain couples TRBV9 to TRBJ2-1; 8 bases align to TRBD2. This CDR3 is built from 14 residues. CDR1 and CDR2 (germline): SGDLS, YYNGEE. V was clipped by 4 bases and J by 6 bases; unmatched bases: 6. The CDR3 is CASSPGGGINEQFF. The CDR3 region has the DNA TGTGCCAGCAGCCCGGGGGGGGGAATCAATGAGCAGTTCTTC.

Of note for this clone: An end of the junction differs from the germline gene, which may be a read error. The chain employs TRBV20-1 and TRBJ1-3; D remains unclear. From germline, CDR1 is DFQATT and CDR2 SNEGSKA (reference sequence). This CDR3 is 11 amino acids long. The CDR3 nucleotides read TGTGCTCCGAGCTCTGGAAACACCATATATTTT. This encodes CAPSSGNTIYF.

This chain uses TRBV4-1 with TRBJ2-7; the D gene is possibly TRBD1 (6 bases). Trimming cost V 0 bases and J 2 bases, with 14 bases left between them. The CDR3 has 16 amino acids. Germline V lookup: CDR1 MGHRA, CDR2 YSYEKL. CDR3 sequence: CASSQEAWNRAYEQYF. The CDR3 bases are TGCGCCAGCAGCCAAGAGGCCTGGAACAGGGCCTACGAGCAGTACTTC.

The chain joins TRBV29-1 to TRBJ2-1; perhaps TRBD2 as D (6 bases). CDR3 length: 11 amino acids. Trimming cost V 0 bases and J 9 bases, with 6 bases left between them. Germline V lookup: CDR1 SQVTM, CDR2 ANQGSEA. The CDR3 loop is CSVEEGGEQFF. The CDR3 DNA sequence: TGCAGCGTTGAAGAGGGAGGTGAGCAGTTCTTC.

The rearrangement joins TRBV11-3 to TRBJ2-2; maybe TRBD2 (5 bases). Trimming took off 6 bases at V and 5 bases at J, with 19 bases between the two ends. In germline, CDR1 is SGHNT, CDR2 YENEEA. This CDR3 contains 16 residues. CDR3 sequence reads: CASSLGRLGGTGELFF. Here the CDR3 DNA reads TGTGCCAGCAGTCTGGGCCGCCTAGGCGGGACCGGGGAGCTGTTTTTT. Variable domain in full (rest from reference TRBV11-3 and TRBJ2-2): EAGVVQSPRYKIIEKKQPVAFWCNPISGHNTLYWYLQNLGQGPELLIRYENEEAVDDSQLPKDRFSAERLKGVDSTLKIQPAELGDSAVYLCASSLGRLGGTGELFFGEGSRLTVL.